These T cell receptor beta chains were read from a single sample in a study of blood T cell repertoires in COVID-19. Generated by immunoSEQ multiplex PCR, the TCRdb table keeps only in-frame clones and is missing some. In the table there are under 200,000 clones, roughly 80% of which are singletons. Sequencing was done on a sample of PBMCs or T cells enriched from blood (not recorded which). The receptors originated from an older woman with acute COVID-19. Each CDR3 is given with its conserved first and last residue. The order of the fields is D gene, V gene, clone size, CDR3 length, J gene, CDR3 protein, CDR3 DNA. The D gene is left open where the match is weak. Where a row states a size, it is once, few, many or the class of an expanded clone; other rows omit it.

D gene: -
V gene: TRBV24-1
clone size: -
CDR3 length: 16
J gene: TRBJ2-2
CDR3 protein: CATSDPGRDGTGELFF
CDR3 DNA: TGTGCCACCAGTGACCCAGGGCGGGATGGCACCGGGGAGCTGTTTTTT

D gene: TRBD1
V gene: TRBV4-1
clone size: once
CDR3 length: 15
J gene: TRBJ1-2
CDR3 protein: CASSPPGQTSNGYTF
CDR3 DNA: TGCGCCAGCAGCCCACCGGGACAGACATCGAATGGCTACACCTTC

D gene: -
V gene: TRBV13
clone size: -
CDR3 length: 14
J gene: TRBJ1-1
CDR3 protein: CASRPDRLGTEAFF
CDR3 DNA: TGTGCCAGCAGACCCGACAGGCTAGGCACTGAAGCTTTCTTT

D gene: -
V gene: TRBV4-3
clone size: -
CDR3 length: 17
J gene: TRBJ1-6
CDR3 protein: CASSPKVDREYNSPLHF
CDR3 DNA: TGCGCCAGCAGCCCAAAGGTAGACAGAGAATATAATTCACCCCTCCACTTT

D gene: TRBD1
V gene: TRBV6-5
clone size: few
CDR3 length: 12
J gene: TRBJ1-2
CDR3 protein: CAGTTGIHGYTF
CDR3 DNA: TGTGCCGGGACGACAGGGATACATGGCTACACCTTC

D gene: -
V gene: TRBV12-3/TRBV12-4
clone size: -
CDR3 length: 11
J gene: TRBJ2-5
CDR3 protein: CASKTGETQYF
CDR3 DNA: TGTGCCTCCAAAACGGGGGAGACCCAGTACTTC

D gene: -
V gene: TRBV10-3
clone size: once
CDR3 length: 15
J gene: TRBJ1-2
CDR3 protein: CAISDYGAEYYGYTF
CDR3 DNA: TGTGCCATCAGTGATTATGGGGCCGAATACTATGGCTACACCTTC

D gene: -
V gene: TRBV12-3/TRBV12-4
clone size: -
CDR3 length: 13
J gene: TRBJ1-4
CDR3 protein: CASGGLSNEKLFF
CDR3 DNA: TGTGCCAGTGGAGGGCTTTCTAATGAAAAACTGTTTTTT

D gene: TRBD2
V gene: TRBV7-9
clone size: -
CDR3 length: 17
J gene: TRBJ2-5
CDR3 protein: CASSLARGSGGQETQYF
CDR3 DNA: TGTGCCAGCAGCTTAGCGCGGGGTAGCGGGGGCCAAGAGACCCAGTACTTC

D gene: TRBD2
V gene: TRBV19
clone size: -
CDR3 length: 15
J gene: TRBJ2-1
CDR3 protein: CASSINSGSYNEQFF
CDR3 DNA: TGTGCCAGTAGTATTAATAGCGGGAGCTACAATGAGCAGTTCTTC

D gene: -
V gene: TRBV29-1
clone size: -
CDR3 length: 13
J gene: TRBJ1-1
CDR3 protein: CSVNAGGNTEAFF
CDR3 DNA: TGCAGCGTAAACGCGGGGGGTAACACTGAAGCTTTCTTT

D gene: TRBD1
V gene: TRBV27
clone size: -
CDR3 length: 16
J gene: TRBJ1-6
CDR3 protein: CASSFGGRGLGSPLHF
CDR3 DNA: TGTGCCAGCAGTTTTGGGGGCAGGGGGTTAGGGTCACCCCTCCACTTT

D gene: TRBD1
V gene: TRBV2
clone size: few
CDR3 length: 15
J gene: TRBJ1-5
CDR3 protein: CASSVSGQGNQPQHF
CDR3 DNA: TGTGCCAGCAGTGTTTCGGGACAGGGAAATCAGCCCCAGCATTTT

D gene: TRBD1
V gene: TRBV7-2
clone size: -
CDR3 length: 15
J gene: TRBJ1-6
CDR3 protein: CASSFNQGGGSPLHF
CDR3 DNA: TGTGCCAGCAGTTTTAATCAGGGGGGCGGGTCACCCCTCCACTTT

D gene: -
V gene: TRBV2
clone size: few
CDR3 length: 13
J gene: TRBJ2-5
CDR3 protein: CASSSFSRETQYF
CDR3 DNA: TGTGCCAGCAGTAGCTTTTCCCGGGAGACCCAGTACTTC

D gene: TRBD1
V gene: TRBV4-3
clone size: -
CDR3 length: 17
J gene: TRBJ1-1
CDR3 protein: CASSQDRRQGAGTEAFF
CDR3 DNA: TGCGCCAGCAGCCAAGATAGGAGACAGGGAGCCGGCACTGAAGCTTTCTTT

D gene: TRBD2
V gene: TRBV7-2
clone size: -
CDR3 length: 16
J gene: TRBJ2-3
CDR3 protein: CASSSLPGGGTDTQYF
CDR3 DNA: TGTGCCAGCAGCTCACTCCCGGGAGGGGGCACAGATACGCAGTATTTT

D gene: -
V gene: TRBV27
clone size: -
CDR3 length: 16
J gene: TRBJ2-7
CDR3 protein: CASSSPQGPKPYEQYF
CDR3 DNA: TGTGCCAGCAGTTCCCCTCAGGGCCCCAAGCCTTACGAGCAGTACTTC

D gene: -
V gene: TRBV7-6
clone size: -
CDR3 length: 18
J gene: TRBJ1-4
CDR3 protein: CASSLPRAGDATNEKLFF
CDR3 DNA: TGTGCCAGCAGCCTACCCCGAGCGGGCGATGCAACTAATGAAAAACTGTTTTTT

D gene: TRBD2
V gene: TRBV7-2
clone size: -
CDR3 length: 15
J gene: TRBJ2-1
CDR3 protein: CASIPSGSINNEQFF
CDR3 DNA: TGTGCCAGCATCCCTAGCGGGAGTATAAACAATGAGCAGTTCTTC

D gene: -
V gene: TRBV29-1
clone size: -
CDR3 length: 13
J gene: TRBJ2-5
CDR3 protein: CSVLAGLERPQYF
CDR3 DNA: TGCAGCGTCCTAGCTGGGCTTGAGCGACCCCAGTACTTC

D gene: TRBD1
V gene: TRBV19
clone size: few
CDR3 length: 14
J gene: TRBJ1-5
CDR3 protein: CASSMTGYNQPQHF
CDR3 DNA: TGTGCCAGTAGTATGACAGGGTACAATCAGCCCCAGCATTTT

D gene: TRBD2
V gene: TRBV5-6
clone size: few
CDR3 length: 16
J gene: TRBJ2-4
CDR3 protein: CASSLLSGLAVNIQYF
CDR3 DNA: TGTGCCAGCAGCTTGTTATCGGGACTAGCAGTTAACATTCAGTACTTC

D gene: TRBD1
V gene: TRBV6-2/TRBV6-3
clone size: -
CDR3 length: 14
J gene: TRBJ1-1
CDR3 protein: CASSLQGAGTEAFF
CDR3 DNA: TGTGCCAGCAGCCTTCAGGGGGCCGGCACTGAAGCTTTCTTT

D gene: -
V gene: TRBV3-1/TRBV3-2
clone size: -
CDR3 length: 15
J gene: TRBJ1-3
CDR3 protein: CASSQALVRGNTIYF
CDR3 DNA: TGTGCCAGCAGTCAAGCATTAGTCAGGGGAAACACCATATATTTT

D gene: -
V gene: TRBV10-2
clone size: -
CDR3 length: 15
J gene: TRBJ2-1
CDR3 protein: CASVITGSPYNEQFF
CDR3 DNA: TGCGCCAGCGTTATCACAGGGTCCCCCTACAATGAGCAGTTCTTC

D gene: TRBD2
V gene: TRBV28
clone size: -
CDR3 length: 14
J gene: TRBJ2-7
CDR3 protein: CASRGLAGAYEQYF
CDR3 DNA: TGTGCCAGCCGAGGACTAGCGGGAGCCTACGAGCAGTACTTC

D gene: TRBD1
V gene: TRBV3-1/TRBV3-2
clone size: -
CDR3 length: 16
J gene: TRBJ1-2
CDR3 protein: CASSQDPAGGGYGYTF
CDR3 DNA: TGTGCCAGCAGCCAAGATCCGGCAGGGGGAGGCTATGGCTACACCTTC

D gene: TRBD1
V gene: TRBV18
clone size: -
CDR3 length: 15
J gene: TRBJ1-5
CDR3 protein: CASSPGQGTGQPQHF
CDR3 DNA: TGTGCCAGCTCCCCGGGACAGGGGACGGGTCAGCCCCAGCATTTT

D gene: TRBD2
V gene: TRBV4-1
clone size: -
CDR3 length: 15
J gene: TRBJ2-3
CDR3 protein: CASRYGTTSTDTQYF
CDR3 DNA: TGCGCCAGCAGATACGGGACTACAAGCACAGATACGCAGTATTTT

D gene: TRBD1
V gene: TRBV2
clone size: -
CDR3 length: 13
J gene: TRBJ1-5
CDR3 protein: CASNTGENQPQHF
CDR3 DNA: TGTGCCAGCAATACAGGGGAAAATCAGCCCCAGCATTTT